This passage covers 9 T cell receptor beta chains from one sample sequenced in a study of post-analysis software for immune sequencing data. Study conclusions and caveats: The study found TRBV5-6, TRBV5-1 and TRBV20-1 among 4 or 5 TRBV segments more frequent in patients than controls.

Unique molecular identifiers were built into the TCR beta cDNA libraries. TCRdb reprocessed the PCR reads with MiXCR, giving one entry per CDR3 protein. The data show 500,000 to 600,000 distinct CDR3 sequences, around 47% seen once. Their recognized antigens are unknown. Sample: blood. Receptors were obtained from a girl aged 5 to 17 with multiple sclerosis.

This rearrangement joins TRBV20-1 to TRBJ2-5; D call uncertain. Looked up from germline, CDR1 is DFQATT and CDR2 is SNEGSKA (reference sequence). Trimming pared 1 base from V and 5 bases from J, leaving 8 bases between. This CDR3 comprises 12 residues. The CDR3 loop reads CSARGWRETQYF. In nucleotides, the CDR3 is TGCAGTGCTAGAGGGTGGCGGGAGACCCAGTACTTC.

This clonotype was seen just once. J is TRBJ2-1 and V is TRBV24-1; 7 bases agree with TRBD2. This CDR3 has 16 residues. V dropped 1 base and J dropped 4; count of bases not matched to a gene: 6. Germline V gene lookup returns CDR1 KGHDR and CDR2 SFDVKD. CDR3 sequence (DNA): TGTGCCACCAGTGATTTAGGCGGGAGAGGGTACAATGAGCAGTTCTTC. Encoded protein: CATSDLGGRGYNEQFF.

This clonotype was seen a handful of times. The chain has TRBV20-1 and TRBJ2-5, with D perhaps matching TRBD1 or TRBD2 (5 bases each). V lost 3 bases, J lost 5 bases, and 10 bases lay in between. The CDR3 covers 12 residues. Germline V CDR1 and CDR2: DFQATT, SNEGSKA (reference sequence). CDR3 nucleotide sequence: TGCAGTGCTAGGGCTGGGGACGAGACCCAGTACTTC. Protein product: CSARAGDETQYF.

This clonotype has just one count. V and J are TRBV7-6 and TRBJ2-1, with D possibly matching TRBD2 (6 bases). The CDR3 has 16 amino acids. Trimming left V 3 bases short and J 3 bases short, with 15 bases between. Germline V gives CDR1 SGHVS, CDR2 FNYEAQ. As DNA, the CDR3 is TGTGCCAGCAGCTTTAGCGGACCCCTAGTCTACAATGAGCAGTTCTTC. Its translation: CASSFSGPLVYNEQFF.

V usage is TRBV6-5 and J usage is TRBJ1-2; no clear D. This CDR3 contains 13 residues. Trimming left V 5 bases short and J 3 bases short, with 10 bases between. Germline CDR1 and CDR2: MNHEY and SVGAGI. As DNA, the CDR3 is TGTGCCAGCAGTCATAAGAGGGACTATGGCTACACCTTC. Residues: CASSHKRDYGYTF.

This clonotype has only a few counts. This chain links TRBV7-2 with TRBJ2-5; D unclear. This CDR3 is 12 amino acids long. V was clipped by 5 bases and J by 5 bases, with 9 bases between them. CDR1 and CDR2 (germline): SGHTA, FQGNSA. The CDR3 region is CASSRYGETQYF. CDR3 DNA: TGTGCCAGCAGCCGTTACGGGGAGACCCAGTACTTC. Using reference TRBV7-2 and TRBJ2-5 for the parts outside the CDR3, the full variable domain is GAGVSQSPSNKVTEKGKDVELRCDPISGHTALYWYRQSLGQGLEFLIYFQGNSAPDKSGLPSDRFSAERTGGSVSTLTIQRTQQEDSAVYLCASSRYGETQYFGPGTRLLVL.

The table lists this clonotype with a few counts. The J gene is TRBJ1-6, the V gene TRBV12-3 or TRBV12-4; TRBD1 is a possible D gene (6 bases). Trimming pared 6 bases from V and 9 bases from J, leaving 18 bases between. This CDR3 is built from 15 residues. DNA of the CDR3: TGTGCCAGCAGAAAAAGGGGGGCGCCTGGTTCACCCCTCCACTTT. This gives the protein CASRKRGAPGSPLHF.

This sequence joins TRBV25-1 and TRBJ2-1; no clear D gene. This CDR3 contains 16 residues. V was pared by 3 bases and J by 4 bases, with 16 bases between. CDR1 and CDR2 (germline): MGHDK, SYGVNS. CDR3 DNA: TGTGCCAGCAGTGACTCTTCATCCGGATCATACAATGAGCAGTTCTTC. Protein product: CASSDSSSGSYNEQFF.

There are a few counts of this clonotype. This rearrangement joins TRBV10-2 to TRBJ2-7; D may be TRBD2 (5 bases). Germline V gives CDR1 WSHSY, CDR2 SAAADI. The CDR3 is made up of 13 amino acids. Between the trimmed V and J ends, which lost 8 bases and 2 bases, there was a span of 13 bases. The CDR3: CASLPGSTYEQYF. CDR3 nucleotides: TGCGCCAGCCTCCCGGGGTCTACCTACGAGCAGTACTTC.